This TCR beta chain emerged from a study of blood T cell repertoires in COVID-19. This CDR3 comprises 14 residues. Germline V gene lookup returns CDR1 LNHDA and CDR2 SQIVND (reference sequence). V lost 4 bases, J lost 5 bases, and 14 bases lay in between. The method was immunoSEQ multiplex PCR; TCRdb's version includes in-frame clones alone and lacks a portion of them. The table has fewer than 350,000 clones, 65% to 90% seen once. This clonotype was obtained from a woman in her seventies with COVID-19, enrolled during active disease. The sample taken for sequencing was peripheral blood. The chain has TRBV19 and TRBJ1-2; D gene uncertain. CDR3: CASSSGVTAYGYTF. For the CDR3, the DNA is TGTGCCAGTAGTAGCGGTGTCACGGCGTATGGCTACACCTTC.